Following are 2 T cell receptor beta chains from one sample sequenced in a study of T cell repertoires in cytomegalovirus infection. TCRdb re-called the reads through MiXCR, storing one row per CDR3 protein. The sample records about 450,000 distinct CDR3 sequences, approximately 31% being singletons. Sequencing input: PBMCs. These receptors all stem from a human donor in good health (CMV status not recorded). Some clones in this sample may be carry-over from other donors' samples.

This clonotype was observed a handful of times. The rearrangement links TRBV28 to TRBJ2-7; D possibly corresponds to TRBD2 (6 bases). Trimming took off 5 bases at V and 2 bases at J, with 16 bases between the two ends. The germline gives CDR1 MDHEN, CDR2 SYDVKM. The CDR3 sequence is 15 residues long. CDR3 region: CASSPPDYLAYEQYF. CDR3 bases: TGTGCCAGCAGTCCCCCGGACTATTTAGCCTACGAGCAGTACTTC.

This rearrangement joins TRBV4-1 to TRBJ1-2, with D perhaps TRBD1 (5 bases). Trimming left V 1 base short and J 3 bases short, with 12 bases between. Germline V gene sequence: CDR1 MGHRA, CDR2 YSYEKL. The CDR3 consists of 15 residues. The CDR3: CASSQVEGMDYGYTF. CDR3 DNA sequence: TGCGCCAGCAGCCAAGTGGAGGGGATGGACTATGGCTACACCTTC.